The 7 T cell receptor beta chains below come from one sample, sequenced in a study of shared clonotypes between healthy human individuals. Naive CD8 cells lacked CD45RO, underwent positive selection for CCR7 and left out terminally differentiated effector memory CD45RA+ cells. The method was immunoSEQ multiplex PCR; TCRdb's version includes in-frame clones alone and lacks a portion of them. The profile shows about 2.1 million clones, 85% to 95% of them singletons. The sequenced sample consisted of naive CD8+ T cells from PBMCs. Receptor source: a man between 18 and 29 years old in good health. Some clones in this sample may be carry-over from other donors' samples.

The chain carries TRBV27 and TRBJ2-5; TRBD2 matches at 7 bases. The germline V gene has CDR1 MNHEY and CDR2 SMNVEV (reference sequence). This CDR3 is built from 14 residues. V lost 3 bases and J lost 5; bases outside the gene matches: 6. CDR3 nucleotide sequence: TGTGCCAGCAGTTTTAGAGGGAGGGGTGAGACCCAGTACTTC. This gives the protein CASSFRGRGETQYF.

The chain carries TRBV27 and TRBJ1-2, with 9 bases that match TRBD1. The length of the CDR3 is 16 residues. Germline-derived CDR1 and CDR2 are MNHEY and SMNVEV (reference sequence). V lost 5 bases, J lost 2 bases, and 9 bases stayed unmatched. CDR3 sequence: CASSQGQGRVNYGYTF. The DNA of the CDR3 is TGTGCCAGCAGTCAAGGACAGGGGAGGGTGAACTATGGCTACACCTTC.

The genes are TRBV7-6 and TRBJ1-1; 10 bases are a match to TRBD1. There are 15 residues in the CDR3. Germline CDR1 reads SGHVS; CDR2 reads FNYEAQ. V gave up 1 base and J gave up 6 bases; unmatched junction bases: 5. CDR3 protein: CASSLGRDRGPEAFF. The DNA for the CDR3 is TGTGCCAGCAGCTTAGGCCGGGACAGGGGCCCTGAAGCTTTCTTT.

The chain employs TRBV4-3 and TRBJ2-2; D uncertain. CDR3 length equals 18 residues. Germline CDR1 is LGHNA and CDR2 is YSLEER. Trimming left V 4 bases short and J 0 bases short, with 18 bases between. CDR3 sequence reads: CASSRFWASDTNTGELFF. The CDR3 region has the DNA TGCGCCAGCAGCCGTTTTTGGGCCAGCGACACGAACACCGGGGAGCTGTTTTTT.

The chain joins TRBV12-5 to TRBJ2-1; the D gene is possibly TRBD1 (6 bases). V was cut by 6 bases and J by 0 bases, with 12 bases left in between. Germline lookup yields CDR1 LGHNT and CDR2 FRNRAP. The CDR3 runs 15 residues. CDR3 nucleotide sequence: TGTGCTAGTGGCAAAACAGGGAGCTCCTACAATGAGCAGTTCTTC. Translation gives CASGKTGSSYNEQFF.

V usage is TRBV7-9 and J usage is TRBJ1-1; D ambiguous. V lost 5 bases and J 6 bases, leaving 19 bases between the germline ends. This CDR3 is built from 15 residues. From germline, CDR1 is SEHNR and CDR2 FQNEAQ (reference sequence). The CDR3 loop reads CASSRNSLDSAEAFF. The CDR3 nucleotides read TGTGCCAGCAGCCGTAACTCGTTAGATAGTGCTGAAGCTTTCTTT.

V is TRBV27 and J is TRBJ2-7; the D gene is possibly TRBD1 (5 bases). The CDR3 consists of 15 residues. V lost 1 base and J lost 2, with 12 bases in between. CDR1 is MNHEY, CDR2 SMNVEV, per germline (reference sequence). The CDR3 spells CASSLLGAAPYEQYF. The CDR3 DNA sequence: TGTGCCAGCAGTTTATTAGGGGCGGCGCCCTACGAGCAGTACTTC.